In its sample, the clone carrying this TCR beta chain was seen a few times. TCRdb called the 5' RACE reads again in MiXCR, with one record for every CDR3 protein. The table includes 290,000 or so distinct CDR3 sequences, under 25% detected once. The data are from a study of CD8 T cells in ankylosing spondylitis. Germline values: CDR1 SQVTM, CDR2 ANQGSEA. The V end lost 2 bases, the J end lost 2 bases, and 16 bases lay between the germline ends. This CDR3 is built from 16 residues. The chain carries TRBV29-1 and TRBJ2-4; the D is unclear. This TCR came from a female donor with ankylosing spondylitis or in good health (not recorded which). The sample was blood, either unsorted or a sorted T cell fraction (not recorded which). CDR3 amino acids: CSVERSGVGSKNIQYF. DNA of the CDR3: TGCAGCGTTGAAAGGAGTGGGGTTGGGTCCAAAAACATTCAGTACTTC.